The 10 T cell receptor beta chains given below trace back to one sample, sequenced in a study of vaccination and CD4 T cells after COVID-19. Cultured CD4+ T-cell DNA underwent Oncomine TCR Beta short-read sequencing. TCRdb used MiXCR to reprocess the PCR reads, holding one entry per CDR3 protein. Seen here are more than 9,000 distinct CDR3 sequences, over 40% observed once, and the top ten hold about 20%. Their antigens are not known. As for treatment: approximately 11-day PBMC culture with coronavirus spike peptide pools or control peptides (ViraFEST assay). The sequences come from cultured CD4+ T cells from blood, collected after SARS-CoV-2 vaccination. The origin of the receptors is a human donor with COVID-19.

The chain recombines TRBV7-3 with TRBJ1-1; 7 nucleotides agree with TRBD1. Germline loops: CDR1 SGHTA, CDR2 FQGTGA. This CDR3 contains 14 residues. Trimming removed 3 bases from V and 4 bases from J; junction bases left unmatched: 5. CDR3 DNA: TGTGCCAGCAGCTTGATTCCAGGGGGCACTGAAGCTTTCTTT. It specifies CASSLIPGGTEAFF. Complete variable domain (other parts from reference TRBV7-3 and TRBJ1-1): GAGVSQTPSNKVTEKGKYVELRCDPISGHTALYWYRQSLGQGPEFLIYFQGTGAADDSGLPNDRFFAVRPEGSVSTLKIQRTERGDSAVYLCASSLIPGGTEAFFGQGTRLTVV.

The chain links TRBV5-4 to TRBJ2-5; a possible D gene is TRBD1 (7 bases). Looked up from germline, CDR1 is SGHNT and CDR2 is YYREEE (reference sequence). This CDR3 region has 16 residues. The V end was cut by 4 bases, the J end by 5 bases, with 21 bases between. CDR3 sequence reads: CASSPGRAGGRETQYF. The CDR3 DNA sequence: TGTGCCAGCAGCCCGGGCCGGGCAGGGGGGCGGGAGACCCAGTACTTC.

The CDR3, as DNA: TGTGCCAGCAGTTTAACGGCGCCCGGGGAGCTGTTTTTT. Its translation: CASSLTAPGELFF. The chain employs TRBV28 and TRBJ2-2; D unresolved. The CDR3 runs 13 residues. The germline V gene has CDR1 MDHEN and CDR2 SYDVKM. Deletions cut 2 bases from V and 6 bases from J, with 7 bases between. The entire variable domain, with the rest obtained from reference TRBV28 and TRBJ2-2, is as follows: DVKVTQSSRYLVKRTGEKVFLECVQDMDHENMFWYRQDPGLGLRLIYFSYDVKMKEKGDIPEGYSVSREKKERFSLILESASTNQTSMYLCASSLTAPGELFFGEGSRLTVL.

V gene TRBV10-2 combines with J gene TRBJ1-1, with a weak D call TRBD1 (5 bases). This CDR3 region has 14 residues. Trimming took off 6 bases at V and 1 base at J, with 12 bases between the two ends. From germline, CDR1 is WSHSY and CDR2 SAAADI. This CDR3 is CASRPGTANTEAFF. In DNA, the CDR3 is TGCGCCAGCAGACCCGGGACGGCGAACACTGAAGCTTTCTTT.

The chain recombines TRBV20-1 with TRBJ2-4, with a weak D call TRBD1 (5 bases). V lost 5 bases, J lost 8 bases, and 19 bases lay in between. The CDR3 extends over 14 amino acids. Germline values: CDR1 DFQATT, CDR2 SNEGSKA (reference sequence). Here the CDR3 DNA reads TGCAGTGCTGGAACAGGTAGGGCCGAGGACATTCAGTACTTC. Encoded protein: CSAGTGRAEDIQYF.

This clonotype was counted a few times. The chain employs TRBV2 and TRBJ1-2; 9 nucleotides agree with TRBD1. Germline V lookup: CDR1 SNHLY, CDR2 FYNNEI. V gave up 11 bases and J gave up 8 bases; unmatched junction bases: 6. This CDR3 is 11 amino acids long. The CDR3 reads CAGDRGWGYTF. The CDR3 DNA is TGTGCCGGTGACAGGGGGTGGGGCTACACCTTC.

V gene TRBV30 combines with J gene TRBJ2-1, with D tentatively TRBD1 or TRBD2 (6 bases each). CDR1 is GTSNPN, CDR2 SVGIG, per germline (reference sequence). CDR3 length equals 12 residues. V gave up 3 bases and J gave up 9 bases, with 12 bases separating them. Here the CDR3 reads CAWSPGAGEQFF. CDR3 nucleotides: TGTGCCTGGAGCCCGGGGGCGGGTGAGCAGTTCTTC.

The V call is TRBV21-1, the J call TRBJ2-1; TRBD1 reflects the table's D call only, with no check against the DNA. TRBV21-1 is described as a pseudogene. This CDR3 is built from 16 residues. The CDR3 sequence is CASSKNRGLSHNEQFF. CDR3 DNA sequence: TGTGCCAGCAGCAAAAATAGGGGTTTGAGTCACAATGAGCAGTTCTTC.

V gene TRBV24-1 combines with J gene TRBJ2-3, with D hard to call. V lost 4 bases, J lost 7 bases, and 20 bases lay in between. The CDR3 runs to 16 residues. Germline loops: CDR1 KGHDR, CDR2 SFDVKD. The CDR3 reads CATSDSRSTRAHTQYF. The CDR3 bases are TGTGCCACCAGTGACTCACGCTCTACCCGGGCTCATACGCAGTATTTT.

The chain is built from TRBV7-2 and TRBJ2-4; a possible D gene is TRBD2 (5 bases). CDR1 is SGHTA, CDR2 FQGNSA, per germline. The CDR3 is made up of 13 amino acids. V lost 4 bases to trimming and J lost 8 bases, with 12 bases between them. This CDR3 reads CASSSNLGDIQYF. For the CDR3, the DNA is TGTGCCAGCAGCTCAAACCTCGGGGACATTCAGTACTTC.